This T cell receptor (beta chain) stems from a study of blood T cells in healthy people across ages. CDR1 and CDR2 from the germline V gene are SGHTA and FQGNSA. The CDR3 length is 14 residues. Trimming took 2 bases from V and 6 from J, leaving 14 bases between them. With a J-beta primer mix and a sample-barcoded 5' primer, a second PCR ran roughly 6 to 11 cycles. TCRdb ran MiXCR on the 5' RACE reads and lists one entry per CDR3 protein. Of 750,000 or so distinct CDR3 sequences in the sample, 20% to 25% are singletons; the top ten hold 9% to 9.5%. This clonotype was found a few times. These same data were also listed under a study on T cells of mothers and their children. From that report: The overlap seen between related mothers and children slightly exceeded that of unrelated pairs, though not significantly.

This clonotype was obtained from a boy aged 5-17 years in good health. V gene TRBV7-2 combines with J gene TRBJ2-7, with a tentative D call TRBD2 (5 bases). Sequences were obtained from blood. CDR3 protein: CASSLSPIEGEQYF. The CDR3 nucleotides read TGTGCCAGCAGCTTAAGCCCGATCGAGGGCGAGCAGTACTTC.